This entry features one T cell receptor (beta chain) sequence. The sample originates from a study of technical replicates of blood from a few donors. Libraries were prepared by immunoSEQ multiplex PCR; TCRdb keeps only in-frame clonotypes and omits some of them. There are about 74,000 clones in the sample; almost 96% occur only once, and roughly 0.37% lies in the top ten. This TCR derives from a human donor in good health. The sequencing sample was made of T cells isolated from PBMCs.

The CDR3 loop reads CASNVQGKSYEQYF. The CDR3 region has the DNA TGTGCCAGTAATGTACAGGGGAAGTCATACGAGCAGTACTTC. The genes are TRBV19 and TRBJ2-7, with 7 bases fitting TRBD1. CDR3 length: 14 amino acids. V shed 7 bases and J 4 bases; nucleotides not matched to a gene: 10. Germline CDR1 is LNHDA and CDR2 is SQIVND (reference sequence).